This entry concerns a single T cell receptor (beta chain). At least ten counts were recorded for this clonotype. It lacks a known antigen. There are no base qualities to consult, and no much larger clone falls within one base. TCR beta CDR3 regions were amplified from RNA transcripts. The TCR CDR3 was subjected to a first round of RT-PCR using the HTBI primer set and the Qiagen OneStep RT-PCR kit. Libraries were constructed in a second round of multiplex PCR, after which size selection and purification were performed. Libraries were sequenced paired-end with 100 bp reads on an Illumina HiSeq2000. Processing in the source paper ran as follows. SOAPnuke was used to process the raw data, throwing out any read that contained adapters or uncalled bases, had a mean Phred below 15, or lacked an exact constant-primer or identifier match. High-quality paired reads were merged with COPE v1.2.5, and unique nucleotide sequences were defined as clonotypes. MiTCR v1.1 was used to align clonotypes to the IMGT TRBV, TRBD and TRBJ reference segments. The analysis was restricted to V-J combinations with a frequency above 0.0001, which together covered 99.2% of the repertoires. A TCS score was defined as the ratio between F50 (clonal expansion) and ExV (chaos), using BLOSUM62-based TCRdist between CDR3 peptides within each V-J. Welch's t-statistics and random forest reduced 500 to 550 V-J features to under 15, which were used in a naive Bayes classifier (R e1071). TCRdb reran the public reads through fastp at Q25 and MiXCR, keeping productive beta chains. Every CDR3 protein is listed once, alongside the most common genes and DNA of its rows. The V and J calls shown here were made by TCRdb, not taken from the authors' results. For this sample the table gives hundreds of thousands of distinct CDR3 sequences, of which around 14% were detected only once. The ten largest clones take up about 9.1% of the sample.

CDR1 MNHNS and CDR2 SASEGT were looked up in the germline V gene. From its cysteine to its phenylalanine, the CDR3 spans 11 amino acids. The DNA shown is the 33-base CDR3, in frame from base 1. V was cut back by 6 bases and J by 5 bases, leaving a gap of 7 bases between them. Stable Graves' hyperthyroidism was defined as no progression to ophthalmopathy during 18 months of follow-up. Hyperthyroidism patients were newly diagnosed, with disease duration under 2 months, and aged 18 to 65 years. The study excluded patients with uncontrolled infections, other autoimmune diseases, pregnancy or lactation. Diagnoses were based on clinical symptoms, serum thyroxine and TRAb, thyroid ultrasound and orbital computed tomography. Ficoll-Paque density gradient centrifugation was used to isolate PBMCs from 8 to 10 ml of fresh peripheral blood. Total RNA was extracted with Trizol reagent, and quality was checked on an Agilent 2100 Bioanalyzer.

The sample originates from a study of T cells in Graves' hyperthyroidism and ophthalmopathy (dated by TCRdb to the late 2010s). Some background on the complete study: Peripheral blood was collected at initial diagnosis, before any treatment. An independent validation cohort of fewer than 20 hyperthyroidism patients and about 16 patients who later progressed to ophthalmopathy tested prospective prediction of ophthalmopathy. To identify distinguishing TCR V-J signatures, a discovery cohort of around 100 patients was used, comprising 40 to 45 with Graves' ophthalmopathy and roughly 60 with stable Graves' hyperthyroidism. For training and testing, the roughly 97 patients in the discovery cohort were randomly divided in a 7:3 ratio. TCR Vbeta CDR3 sequencing of some 140 peripheral blood samples (43 ophthalmopathy, 70 to 85 hyperthyroidism and some 17 progressor patients) is reported in the paper. Following sampling, methimazole starting at 30 mg daily was given to hyperthyroidism patients, and high-dose intravenous methylprednisolone was given to ophthalmopathy patients. In six Graves' hyperthyroidism patients, the study also compared T-cell repertoires from thyroid tissue with T-cell repertoires from blood.

Findings and caveats that apply to the study as a whole: A model built on a 13 V-J signature distinguished ophthalmopathy from stable hyperthyroidism, reaching around 87% sensitivity and 81.08% specificity in cross-validation and 80%/75% in testing. Sample size was not statistically predetermined, and investigators were not blinded to group allocation. During validation, the model predicted progression to ophthalmopathy a median of around six months ahead of onset, with approximately 70% sensitivity and 72% to 85% specificity. Most expanded thyroid clonotypes (frequency above 0.001) were also detected in blood, suggesting blood repertoires may reflect thyroid immune responses.

Recombination connected TRBV6-1 to TRBJ1-1, with no confident D gene call. The sample comprised blood. The TCR originated in a woman younger than 35 with Graves' hyperthyroidism. The nucleotide sequence reads as follows: TGTGCCAGCAGGGACGATACTGAAGCTTTCTTT. Its product reads: CASRDDTEAFF.